This T cell receptor (beta chain) was captured by sequencing in a study of response to subunit inactivated influenza vaccine. Whole-study results and caveats: There was a suggestion from the authors that each seasonal influenza vaccination recruits few new T cells.

This clonotype has just a few counts. Antigen specificity is unknown. Each CDR3 protein gets one entry after TCRdb re-called the RT-PCR reads with MiXCR. The repertoire holds about 610,000 distinct CDR3 sequences, with 14% as singletons. The specimen was PBMCs from blood, collected roughly 13 days after vaccination. The sequence was collected from a man aged 50 or older who received an inactivated influenza vaccine.

CDR3 coding DNA: TGCGCCAGCAGTCAGATTAGCGGGGGGGTCTTCGGGGAGCTGTTTTTT. It encodes CASSQISGGVFGELFF. The chain combines TRBV4-3 with TRBJ2-2; 11 bases map to TRBD2. Trimming took 6 bases from V and 7 from J; bases not matched to a gene: 10. This CDR3 is built from 16 residues. CDR1 LGHNA and CDR2 YSLEER come from the germline V gene.